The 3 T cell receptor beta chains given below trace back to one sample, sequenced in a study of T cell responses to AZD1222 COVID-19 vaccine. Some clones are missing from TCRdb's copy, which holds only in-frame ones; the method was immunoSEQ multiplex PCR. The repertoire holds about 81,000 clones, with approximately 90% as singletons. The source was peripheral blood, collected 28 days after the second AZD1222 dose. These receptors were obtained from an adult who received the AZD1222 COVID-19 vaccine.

Here the CDR3 reads CASSSRIGGDEQYF. Written as DNA, the CDR3 is TGTGCCAGCAGTAGTAGGATCGGCGGAGACGAGCAGTACTTC. The rearrangement links TRBV27 to TRBJ2-7; D not certain. The CDR3 covers 14 residues. CDR1 is MNHEY and CDR2 is SMNVEV in the germline V gene (reference sequence). With 5 bases removed from V and 5 bases from J, the gap between germline ends came to 16 bases.

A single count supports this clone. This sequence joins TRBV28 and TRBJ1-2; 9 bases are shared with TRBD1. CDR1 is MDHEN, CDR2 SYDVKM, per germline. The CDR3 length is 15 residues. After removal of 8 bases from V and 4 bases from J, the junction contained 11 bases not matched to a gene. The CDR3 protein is CASLPGTGRAYGYTF. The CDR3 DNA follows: TGTGCCAGCCTCCCCGGGACAGGGAGGGCCTATGGCTACACCTTC.

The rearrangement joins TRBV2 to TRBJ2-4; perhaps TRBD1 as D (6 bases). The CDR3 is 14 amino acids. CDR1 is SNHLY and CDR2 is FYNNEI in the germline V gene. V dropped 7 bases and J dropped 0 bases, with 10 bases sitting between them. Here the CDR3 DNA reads TGTGCCAGCAAGACAGGTCTAGCCAAAAACATTCAGTACTTC. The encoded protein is CASKTGLAKNIQYF.